These 3 T cell receptor beta chains came from one sample sequenced in a study of cytomegalovirus exposure and HLA in healthy donors. PCR amplification relied on 60 Vbeta primers (plus 13 Jbeta primers). Profiled with immunoSEQ multiplex PCR; TCRdb holds only in-frame clones, not every one. In the table there are approximately 160,000 clones, roughly 71% of which are singletons. Sequencing was carried out using PBMCs. Every receptor here comes from a male donor in good health and CMV-seropositive.

This clone came up a few times. CDR3 sequence: CASSYTVYPTNEKLFF. The CDR3 DNA reads TGTGCCAGCAGTTACACAGTATATCCAACTAATGAAAAACTGTTTTTT. The J gene is TRBJ1-4, the V gene TRBV6-5; D unresolved. Deletions cut 2 bases from V and 0 bases from J, with 10 bases between. CDR1 is MNHEY, CDR2 SVGAGI, per germline. CDR3 length equals 16 residues.

The genes are TRBV10-1 and TRBJ1-1; TRBD1 matches at 8 bases. Germline lookup yields CDR1 WNHNN and CDR2 SYGVQD (reference sequence). The trim removed 6 bases at V and 1 base at J, leaving 1 base unmatched. The CDR3 has 13 residues. This CDR3 is CASRTGANTEAFF. The CDR3 DNA is TGCGCCAGCAGGACAGGGGCGAACACTGAAGCTTTCTTT.

The chain employs TRBV6-1 and TRBJ1-4; D ambiguous. Per germline, CDR1 MNHNS and CDR2 SASEGT. The CDR3 runs to 16 residues. V dropped 3 bases and J dropped 0 bases, with 11 bases sitting between them. DNA of the CDR3: TGTGCCAGCAGTGAGGCTAGCGGGTCAACTAATGAAAAACTGTTTTTT. Translation gives CASSEASGSTNEKLFF.